The next 29 T cell receptor beta chains were all read from a single sample in a study of T cell changes during pregnancy in multiple sclerosis. Produced via immunoSEQ multiplex PCR; TCRdb's table is partial and in-frame only. The data contain roughly 79,000 clones, 75% to 95% of them singletons. The sample consisted of CD4+ T cells from peripheral blood mononuclear cells, taken before pregnancy. Source of these receptors: a female donor with multiple sclerosis, enrolled in a pregnancy study.

V usage is TRBV6-1 and J usage is TRBJ1-5, with a tentative D call TRBD1 (5 bases). The V gene lost 4 bases and the J gene lost 6 bases, with 16 bases spanning the gap. The CDR3 spans 15 residues. CDR1 and CDR2 (germline): MNHNS, SASEGT. CDR3 region: CASSASTGTGQPQHF. The CDR3 DNA reads TGTGCCAGCAGTGCGTCAACAGGTACGGGTCAGCCCCAGCATTTT.

The CDR3 region is CASSVGAMGYQETQYF. DNA of the CDR3: TGTGCCAGCAGTGTGGGAGCCATGGGGTACCAAGAGACCCAGTACTTC. The chain recombines TRBV6-1 with TRBJ2-5; D might be TRBD2 (5 bases). This CDR3 has 16 residues. Germline V CDR1 and CDR2: MNHNS, SASEGT. The V gene lost 4 bases and the J gene lost 0 bases, with 15 bases spanning the gap.

This chain connects TRBV12-5 to TRBJ1-3; the match to TRBD1 covers 7 bases. Germline values: CDR1 LGHNT, CDR2 FRNRAP. The junction had 7 bases not matched to a gene; V was cut back by 1 base and J by 1 base. The CDR3 runs to 17 residues. The CDR3 region is CASGLDFSRGSGNTIYF. CDR3 nucleotides: TGTGCTAGTGGTTTGGACTTTAGCAGGGGGTCTGGAAACACCATATATTTT.

This clone was counted a single time. The genes are TRBV19 and TRBJ1-5, with TRBD1 as a possible D gene (5 bases). V lost 7 bases and J lost 6, with 19 bases in between. The germline CDR1 and CDR2 sequences are LNHDA and SQIVND (reference sequence). The CDR3 runs to 15 residues. The CDR3 sequence: CASKWKGAFTQPQHF. The CDR3 coding sequence is TGTGCCAGTAAATGGAAAGGGGCCTTTACTCAGCCCCAGCATTTT.

The rearrangement joins TRBV5-1 to TRBJ2-7; the match to TRBD1 covers 10 bases. Per the germline V gene, CDR1 is SGHRS and CDR2 is YFSETQ. V lost 0 bases to trimming and J lost 6 bases; unmatched junction nucleotides: 6. The CDR3 totals 15 residues. The CDR3 nucleotides are TGCGCCAGCAGCTTGGACGGGACAGGGGTAGGCGAGCAGTACTTC. This codes for CASSLDGTGVGEQYF.

The chain links TRBV7-2 to TRBJ1-1; D might be TRBD1 (5 bases). The V end was cut by 2 bases, the J end by 5 bases, with 9 bases between. The CDR3 runs 13 residues. Germline CDR1 reads SGHTA; CDR2 reads FQGNSA. The CDR3 region has the DNA TGTGCCAGCAGCTTATTCGGGGGAACTGAAGCTTTCTTT. This gives the protein CASSLFGGTEAFF.

This clone was observed a single time. V and J are TRBV6-5 and TRBJ2-7, with a tentative D call TRBD1 (6 bases). Between the trimmed V and J ends, which lost 7 bases and 1 base, there was a span of 17 bases. Germline lookup yields CDR1 MNHEY and CDR2 SVGAGI. The CDR3 sequence is 15 residues long. As DNA, the CDR3 is TGTGCCAGCAAACCTAGGACAGTAGCGTCCTACGAGCAGTACTTC. As protein: CASKPRTVASYEQYF.

The chain recombines TRBV30 with TRBJ2-7, with a tentative D call TRBD1 (6 bases). Germline loops: CDR1 GTSNPN, CDR2 SVGIG (reference sequence). V lost 1 base, J lost 5 bases, and 15 bases lay in between. This CDR3 spans 14 amino acids. CDR3 nucleotides: TGTGCCTGGAGTGGAGGCAGGGGTGGCCACGAGCAGTACTTC. Amino acid sequence: CAWSGGRGGHEQYF.

This rearrangement joins TRBV7-3 to TRBJ2-5; D call uncertain. Germline V gives CDR1 SGHTA, CDR2 FQGTGA. This CDR3 has 13 amino acids. Between the trimmed V and J ends, which lost 1 base and 2 bases, there was a span of 5 bases. The CDR3 nucleotides are TGTGCCAGCAGCTTAAGGCAGCAAGAGACCCAGTACTTC. Its translation is CASSLRQQETQYF.

V is TRBV6-5 and J is TRBJ2-1, with TRBD2 as a possible D gene (5 bases). Germline values: CDR1 MNHEY, CDR2 SVGAGI. V gave up 6 bases and J gave up 0 bases, with 9 bases separating them. CDR3 length equals 14 residues. The CDR3 region is CASRDSFSYNEQFF. CDR3 coding DNA: TGTGCCAGCAGGGACTCATTCTCCTACAATGAGCAGTTCTTC.

The rearrangement links TRBV19 to TRBJ1-2; D possibly corresponds to TRBD1 (6 bases). The length of the CDR3 is 15 residues. Trimming removed 1 base from V and 4 bases from J, with 13 bases in between. Germline V gene data show CDR1 as LNHDA and CDR2 as SQIVND (reference sequence). The CDR3 DNA reads as TGTGCCAGTAGTATAGCCCACGACAGGCGCTATGGCTACACCTTC. This codes for CASSIAHDRRYGYTF.

CDR3 region: CASSPSGIQPQHF. The CDR3 DNA sequence: TGTGCCAGCTCACCTTCAGGGATACAGCCCCAGCATTTT. The V call is TRBV18, the J call TRBJ1-5; maybe TRBD1 (5 bases). This CDR3 region has 13 residues. Germline V lookup: CDR1 KGHSH, CDR2 LQKENI. The germline V and J ends were trimmed by 3 bases and 7 bases, with 10 bases remaining between them.

This chain uses TRBV5-4 with TRBJ2-3; 10 nucleotides match TRBD1. Germline trimming cut 0 bases from V and 5 bases from J; bases unmatched to any gene: 3. This CDR3 has 15 residues. Germline V lookup: CDR1 SGHNT, CDR2 YYREEE (reference sequence). CDR3 in amino acids: CASSLGGTGEDTQYF. The CDR3 DNA follows: TGTGCCAGCAGCTTGGGGGGGACAGGGGAAGATACGCAGTATTTT.

This chain links TRBV23-1 with TRBJ2-1; 10 bases fit TRBD2. Being an ORF, TRBV23-1 has a function that is uncertain. This CDR3 region has 16 residues. V gave up 8 bases and J gave up 2 bases; unmatched junction bases: 9. Here the CDR3 DNA reads TGCGCCAGCGTTCCTCGAGGGACTAGCGCCTACAATGAGCAGTTCTTC. Translation: CASVPRGTSAYNEQFF.

The CDR3 DNA sequence: TGTGCCAGTAGTCATCCCGGGACAGGGCTTTCACCCCTCCACTTT. Protein product: CASSHPGTGLSPLHF. The chain has TRBV19 and TRBJ1-6; 9 nucleotides agree with TRBD1. V trimming: 5 bases; J trimming: 9 bases; junction bases outside the gene matches: 8. The CDR3 sequence is 15 residues long. CDR1 and CDR2 from the germline V gene are LNHDA and SQIVND (reference sequence).

The chain employs TRBV30 and TRBJ2-5; TRBD2 might be the D (6 bases). Germline assignment: CDR1 GTSNPN and CDR2 SVGIG (reference sequence). V was clipped by 4 bases and J by 7 bases, with 16 bases between them. The CDR3 sequence is 13 residues long. The DNA of the CDR3 is TGTGCCTGGACAGTGGGGCTCGGGGGGACCCAGTACTTC. It specifies CAWTVGLGGTQYF. The full variable domain, rest sourced from reference TRBV30 and TRBJ2-5, is SQTIHQWPATLVQPVGSPLSLECTVEGTSNPNLYWYRQAAGRGLQLLFYSVGIGQISSEVPQNLSASRPQDRQFILSSKKLLLSDSGFYLCAWTVGLGGTQYFGPGTRLLVL.

The chain carries TRBV7-9 and TRBJ2-7; D is unclear. V shed 5 bases and J shed 12 bases, with 14 bases lying between them. CDR3 length equals 11 residues. The germline V gene has CDR1 SEHNR and CDR2 FQNEAQ (reference sequence). This chain's CDR3 is CASSGEDLGYF. The DNA for the CDR3 is TGTGCCAGCAGCGGAGAAGATTTGGGGTACTTC.

This clone was recorded only once. V and J are TRBV5-1 and TRBJ2-7; 8 bases are a match to TRBD1. After removal of 0 bases from V and 4 bases from J, the junction contained 9 bases not matched to a gene. The germline CDR1 and CDR2 sequences are SGHRS and YFSETQ. The CDR3 length is 16 residues. The CDR3 region has the DNA TGCGCCAGCAGCTTGGCCCCACTCCGGGACAGGTACGAGCAGTACTTC. This gives the protein CASSLAPLRDRYEQYF.

The chain links TRBV5-1 to TRBJ1-2; D not certain. Trimming cost V 1 base and J 3 bases, with 7 bases left between them. Per the germline V gene, CDR1 is SGHRS and CDR2 is YFSETQ. This CDR3 is built from 13 residues. CDR3 loop: CASSLRQDYGYTF. The CDR3, as DNA: TGCGCCAGCAGCTTGAGGCAGGACTATGGCTACACCTTC.

The chain carries TRBV2 and TRBJ2-3, with D tentatively TRBD2 (5 bases). This CDR3 has 15 residues. The V end lost 10 bases, the J end lost 1 base, and 18 bases lay between the germline ends. CDR1 is SNHLY and CDR2 is FYNNEI in the germline V gene. CDR3 in amino acids: CANPNRGTGTDTQYF. The CDR3 DNA is TGTGCCAATCCGAACCGGGGTACCGGCACAGATACGCAGTATTTT.

This clone appeared a single time. The chain combines TRBV15 with TRBJ2-1; no reliable D call. Trimming removed 6 bases from V and 3 bases from J, with 12 bases in between. CDR3 length equals 14 residues. Germline V gene lookup returns CDR1 LNHNV and CDR2 YYDKDF (reference sequence). The CDR3 loop reads CATSMPPGYNEQFF. The CDR3 DNA follows: TGTGCCACCAGTATGCCGCCGGGCTACAATGAGCAGTTCTTC.

The chain couples TRBV11-2 to TRBJ2-1, with D possibly matching TRBD2 (5 bases). V was clipped by 1 base and J by 1 base, with 17 bases between them. Germline V gene sequence: CDR1 SGHAT, CDR2 FQNNGV. This CDR3 is 18 amino acids long. The CDR3 sequence: CASSLGGSRTISYNEQFF. As DNA, the CDR3 is TGTGCCAGCAGCTTAGGTGGGAGTCGCACTATATCCTACAATGAGCAGTTCTTC.

A single count supports this clone. V usage is TRBV15 and J usage is TRBJ1-2; D ambiguous. From germline, CDR1 is LNHNV and CDR2 YYDKDF (reference sequence). CDR3 length equals 15 residues. Trimming took off 0 bases at V and 8 bases at J, with 16 bases between the two ends. In DNA, the CDR3 is TGTGCCACCAGCAGAGATCCCGGTAGGGAGGGCGGCTACACCTTC. It codes for CATSRDPGREGGYTF. Full variable domain (outside the CDR3, taken from reference TRBV15 and TRBJ1-2): DAMVIQNPRYQVTQFGKPVTLSCSQTLNHNVMYWYQQKSSQAPKLLFHYYDKDFNNEADTPDNFQSRRPNTSFCFLDIRSPGLGDTAMYLCATSRDPGREGGYTFGSGTRLTVV.

V and J are TRBV15 and TRBJ1-1, with D unresolved. The V and J ends lost 1 base and 11 bases respectively, with 17 bases between them. The length of the CDR3 is 14 residues. The germline CDR1 and CDR2 sequences are LNHNV and YYDKDF (reference sequence). CDR3 loop: CATSRARLGSLAFF. In DNA, the CDR3 is TGTGCCACCAGCAGAGCGCGGTTAGGGAGTTTGGCTTTCTTT.

This chain uses TRBV13 with TRBJ1-3; TRBD1 is a possible D gene (6 bases). The CDR3 loop spans 17 amino acids. Germline V gene data show CDR1 as PRHDT and CDR2 as FYEKMQ (reference sequence). V was pared by 4 bases and J by 3 bases, with 19 bases between. CDR3 residues: CASSYRTTGYFGNTIYF. DNA for the CDR3: TGTGCCAGCAGCTACCGAACTACAGGGTATTTTGGAAACACCATATATTTT.

This chain links TRBV11-3 with TRBJ2-3, with 8 bases matching TRBD2. J lost 0 bases, V lost 3 bases, and 5 bases had no gene match. CDR1 and CDR2 from the germline V gene are SGHNT and YENEEA. The CDR3 has 16 amino acids. CDR3 region: CASSFGGGRSTDTQYF. The CDR3 nucleotides read TGTGCCAGCAGCTTCGGCGGGGGGCGCAGCACAGATACGCAGTATTTT.

The genes are TRBV6-6 and TRBJ2-7, with unresolved D. The CDR3 spans 12 residues. Deletions cut 2 bases from V and 5 bases from J, with 7 bases between. Germline V gives CDR1 MNHNY, CDR2 SVGAGI (reference sequence). This CDR3 is CASSYRRHEQYF. The CDR3 bases are TGTGCCAGCAGTTACCGCAGGCACGAGCAGTACTTC.

This chain links TRBV7-6 with TRBJ2-6; 7 bases line up with TRBD1. CDR1 and CDR2 (germline): SGHVS, FNYEAQ. This CDR3 is built from 13 residues. The CDR3 is CEPGGSGANVLTF. The CDR3 DNA follows: TGTGAGCCAGGGGGCTCTGGGGCCAACGTCCTGACTTTC.

V is TRBV5-1 and J is TRBJ1-4; TRBD1 agrees at 7 bases. Trimming at V came to 1 base and at J to 7 bases, leaving 7 bases not matched to a gene. The CDR3 has 15 amino acids. The germline V gene encodes CDR1 SGHRS and CDR2 YFSETQ. This CDR3 reads CASSLSRQGVEKLFF. The CDR3 DNA reads TGCGCCAGCAGCTTGTCTCGGCAGGGGGTTGAAAAACTGTTTTTT.